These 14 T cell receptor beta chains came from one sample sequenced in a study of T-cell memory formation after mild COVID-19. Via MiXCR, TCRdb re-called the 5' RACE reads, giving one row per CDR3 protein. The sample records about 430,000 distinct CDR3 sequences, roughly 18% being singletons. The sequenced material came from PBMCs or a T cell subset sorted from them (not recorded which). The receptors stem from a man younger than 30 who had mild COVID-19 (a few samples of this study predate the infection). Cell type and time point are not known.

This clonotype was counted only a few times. The CDR3 bases are TGCAGTGCTAGATGGGGAGGGGGAGCTCTAGGCTACACCTTC. This encodes CSARWGGGALGYTF. This chain connects TRBV20-1 to TRBJ1-2, with D tentatively TRBD1 (6 bases). V shed 2 bases and J shed 8 bases, with 18 bases lying between them. Germline CDR1 and CDR2: DFQATT and SNEGSKA (reference sequence). The CDR3 runs 14 residues.

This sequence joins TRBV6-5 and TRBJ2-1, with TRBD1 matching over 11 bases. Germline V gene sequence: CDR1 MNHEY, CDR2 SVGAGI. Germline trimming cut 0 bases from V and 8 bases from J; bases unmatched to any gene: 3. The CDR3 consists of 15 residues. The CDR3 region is CASSYSGQGVYEQFF. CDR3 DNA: TGTGCCAGCAGTTACTCGGGACAGGGGGTTTATGAGCAGTTCTTC.

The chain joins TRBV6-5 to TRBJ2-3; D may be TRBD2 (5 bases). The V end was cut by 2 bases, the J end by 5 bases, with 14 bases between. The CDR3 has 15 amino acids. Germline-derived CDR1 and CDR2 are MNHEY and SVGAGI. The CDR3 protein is CASSYARRTGDTQYF. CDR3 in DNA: TGTGCCAGCAGTTACGCCCGACGGACTGGAGATACGCAGTATTTT.

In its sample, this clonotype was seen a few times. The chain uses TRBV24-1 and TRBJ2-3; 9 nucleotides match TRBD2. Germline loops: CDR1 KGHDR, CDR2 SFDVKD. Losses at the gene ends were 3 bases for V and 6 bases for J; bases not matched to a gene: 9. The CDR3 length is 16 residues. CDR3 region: CATSDGTAGGLDTQYF. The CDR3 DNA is TGTGCCACCAGTGATGGGACGGCGGGGGGGCTCGATACGCAGTATTTT.

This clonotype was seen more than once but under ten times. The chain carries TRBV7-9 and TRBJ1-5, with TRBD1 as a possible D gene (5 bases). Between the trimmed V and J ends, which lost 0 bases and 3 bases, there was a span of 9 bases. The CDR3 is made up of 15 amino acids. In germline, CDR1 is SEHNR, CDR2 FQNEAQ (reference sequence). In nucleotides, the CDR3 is TGTGCCAGCAGCTTAGCCGGGGCGGTCAATCAGCCCCAGCATTTT. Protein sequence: CASSLAGAVNQPQHF.

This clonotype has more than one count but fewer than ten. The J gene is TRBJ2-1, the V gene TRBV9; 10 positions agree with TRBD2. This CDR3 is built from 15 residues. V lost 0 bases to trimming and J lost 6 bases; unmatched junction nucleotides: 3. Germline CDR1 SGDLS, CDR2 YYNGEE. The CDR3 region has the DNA TGTGCCAGCAGCGTAGGTAGCGGGGGGACCAATGAGCAGTTCTTC. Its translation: CASSVGSGGTNEQFF.

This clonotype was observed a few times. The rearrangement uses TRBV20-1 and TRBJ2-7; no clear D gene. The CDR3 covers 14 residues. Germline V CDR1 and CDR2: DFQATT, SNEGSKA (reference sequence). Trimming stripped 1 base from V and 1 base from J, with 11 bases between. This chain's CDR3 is CSARGRTTSYEQYV. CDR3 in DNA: TGCAGTGCTAGAGGCCGGACCACGTCCTACGAGCAGTACGTC.

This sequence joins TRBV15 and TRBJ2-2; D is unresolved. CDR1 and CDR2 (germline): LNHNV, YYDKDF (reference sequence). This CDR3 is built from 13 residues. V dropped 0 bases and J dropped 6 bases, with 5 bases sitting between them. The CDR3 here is CATSRDPAGELFF. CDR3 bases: TGTGCCACCAGCAGAGATCCGGCCGGGGAGCTGTTTTTT.

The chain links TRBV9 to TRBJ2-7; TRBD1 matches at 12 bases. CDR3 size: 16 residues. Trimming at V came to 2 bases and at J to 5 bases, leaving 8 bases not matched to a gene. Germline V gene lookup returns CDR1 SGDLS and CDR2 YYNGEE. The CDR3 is CASSVSTGTGGHEQYF. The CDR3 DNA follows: TGTGCCAGCAGCGTCTCCACCGGGACAGGGGGCCACGAGCAGTACTTC.

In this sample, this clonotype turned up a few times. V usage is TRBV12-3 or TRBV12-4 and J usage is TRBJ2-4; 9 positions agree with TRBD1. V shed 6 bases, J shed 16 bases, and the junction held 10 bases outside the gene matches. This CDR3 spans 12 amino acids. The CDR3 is CASRTGTGYPYF. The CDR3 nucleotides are TGTGCCAGCAGAACCGGGACAGGGTATCCATACTTC.

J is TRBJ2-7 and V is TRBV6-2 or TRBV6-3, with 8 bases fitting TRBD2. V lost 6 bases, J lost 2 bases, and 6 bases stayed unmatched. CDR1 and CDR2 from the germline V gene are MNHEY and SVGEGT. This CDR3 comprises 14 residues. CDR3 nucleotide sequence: TGTGCCAGCAGAGAGGGCGGGAGGCCCTACGAGCAGTACGTC. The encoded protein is CASREGGRPYEQYV.

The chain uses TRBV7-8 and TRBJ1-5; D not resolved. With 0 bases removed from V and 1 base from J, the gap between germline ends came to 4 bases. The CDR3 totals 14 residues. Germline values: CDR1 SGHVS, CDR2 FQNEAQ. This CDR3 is CASSLADSNQPQHF. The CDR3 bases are TGTGCCAGCAGCTTAGCTGACAGCAATCAGCCCCAGCATTTT. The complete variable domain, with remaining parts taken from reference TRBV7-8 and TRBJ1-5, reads GAGVSQSPRYKVAKRGQDVALRCDPISGHVSLFWYQQALGQGPEFLTYFQNEAQLDKSGLPSDRFFAERPEGSVSTLKIQRTQQEDSAVYLCASSLADSNQPQHFGDGTRLSIL.

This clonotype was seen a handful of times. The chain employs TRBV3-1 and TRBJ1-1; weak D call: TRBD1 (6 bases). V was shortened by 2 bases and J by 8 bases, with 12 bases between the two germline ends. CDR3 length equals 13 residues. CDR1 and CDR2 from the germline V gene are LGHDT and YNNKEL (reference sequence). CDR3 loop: CASSQRGATEAFF. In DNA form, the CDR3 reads TGTGCCAGCAGCCAAAGGGGGGCCACCGAAGCTTTCTTT. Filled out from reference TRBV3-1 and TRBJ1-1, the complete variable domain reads DTAVSQTPKYLVTQMGNDKSIKCEQNLGHDTMYWYKQDSKKFLKIMFSYNNKELIINETVPNRFSPKSPDKAHLNLHINSLELGDSAVYFCASSQRGATEAFFGQGTRLTVV.

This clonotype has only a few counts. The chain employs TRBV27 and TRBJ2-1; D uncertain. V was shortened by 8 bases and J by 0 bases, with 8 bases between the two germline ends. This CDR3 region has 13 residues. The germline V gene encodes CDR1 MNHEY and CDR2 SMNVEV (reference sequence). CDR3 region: CASGLGSYNEQFF. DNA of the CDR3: TGTGCCAGCGGGTTAGGCTCCTACAATGAGCAGTTCTTC.